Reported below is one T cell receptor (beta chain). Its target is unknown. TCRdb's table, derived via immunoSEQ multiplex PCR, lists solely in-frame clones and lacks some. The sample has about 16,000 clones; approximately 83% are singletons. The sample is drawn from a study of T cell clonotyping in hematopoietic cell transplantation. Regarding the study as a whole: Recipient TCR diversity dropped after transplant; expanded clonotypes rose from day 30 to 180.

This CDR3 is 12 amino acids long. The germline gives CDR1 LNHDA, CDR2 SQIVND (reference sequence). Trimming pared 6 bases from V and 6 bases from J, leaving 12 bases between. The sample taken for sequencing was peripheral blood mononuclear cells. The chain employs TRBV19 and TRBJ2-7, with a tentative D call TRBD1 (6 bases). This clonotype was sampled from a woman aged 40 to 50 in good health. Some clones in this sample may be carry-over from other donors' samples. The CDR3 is CASRDRLGEQYF. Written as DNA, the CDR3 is TGTGCCAGTAGGGACAGATTGGGCGAGCAGTACTTC.